The rows below give T cell receptor beta chains drawn from one sample of a study of response to subunit inactivated influenza vaccine. Via MiXCR, TCRdb re-called the RT-PCR reads, giving one row per CDR3 protein. The table has about 620,000 distinct CDR3 sequences, around 11% seen once. This sample also appeared in a second study, on T cells expressing NK-cell markers.

The specimen comprised PBMCs from blood, sampled on the day of vaccination. The receptors originated from a man aged 50 or older who received an inactivated influenza vaccine. Both conserved end residues are part of each CDR3. Fields, in order: J gene, D gene, V gene, clone size, CDR3 protein, CDR3 DNA. A D gene is named only where the DNA matches it firmly. The size of a clone is reported for some rows only, either as once, few or many, or as a class for expanded clones.

j_call: TRBJ2-2
d_call: NA
v_call: TRBV6-1
clone_size: NA
cdr3_aa: CASRTWAANTGELFF
cdr3_nt: TGTGCCAGCAGGACTTGGGCAGCGAACACCGGGGAGCTGTTTTTT

j_call: TRBJ1-3
d_call: NA
v_call: TRBV12-3/TRBV12-4
clone_size: few
cdr3_aa: CASSLIVLRTDTIYF
cdr3_nt: TGTGCCAGCAGTTTAATCGTCCTAAGGACGGACACCATATATTTT

j_call: TRBJ2-5
d_call: TRBD2
v_call: TRBV12-3/TRBV12-4
clone_size: many
cdr3_aa: CASSRHGAGGRYQYF
cdr3_nt: TGTGCCAGCAGTCGCCATGGGGCGGGGGGCCGGTACCAGTACTTC

j_call: TRBJ2-7
d_call: TRBD1
v_call: TRBV6-1
clone_size: few
cdr3_aa: CASRELGQVSYEQYF
cdr3_nt: TGTGCCAGCAGGGAACTGGGACAGGTCTCCTACGAGCAGTACTTC

j_call: TRBJ2-3
d_call: TRBD2
v_call: TRBV10-3
clone_size: NA
cdr3_aa: CAISFSGTSTDTQYF
cdr3_nt: TGTGCCATCTCGTTCAGCGGGACTAGCACAGATACGCAGTATTTT

j_call: TRBJ2-7
d_call: TRBD1
v_call: TRBV11-3
clone_size: many
cdr3_aa: CASSLGQGHEQYF
cdr3_nt: TGTGCCAGCAGCTTAGGACAGGGCCACGAGCAGTACTTC

j_call: TRBJ2-7
d_call: TRBD2
v_call: TRBV12-3/TRBV12-4
clone_size: NA
cdr3_aa: CASSFGLAGGSSYEQYF
cdr3_nt: TGTGCCAGCAGTTTTGGACTAGCGGGGGGGAGCTCCTACGAGCAGTACTTC

j_call: TRBJ2-6
d_call: TRBD1
v_call: TRBV5-1
clone_size: NA
cdr3_aa: CASSLEGTGTSGANVLTF
cdr3_nt: TGCGCCAGCAGCTTGGAAGGGACAGGGACCTCTGGGGCCAACGTCCTGACTTTC

j_call: TRBJ2-7
d_call: TRBD1
v_call: TRBV11-2
clone_size: NA
cdr3_aa: CASSPDRDIYEQYF
cdr3_nt: TGTGCCAGCAGCCCGGACAGGGATATCTACGAGCAGTACTTC

j_call: TRBJ2-5
d_call: TRBD1
v_call: TRBV20-1
clone_size: few
cdr3_aa: CSASDRGLETQYF
cdr3_nt: TGCAGTGCGTCTGACAGGGGGTTAGAGACCCAGTACTTC

j_call: TRBJ2-1
d_call: NA
v_call: TRBV21-1
clone_size: NA
cdr3_aa: CASSNSVCGVLGPSNEQFF
cdr3_nt: TGTGCCAGCAGCAACTCCGTCTGCGGGGTCCTGGGGCCCAGCAATGAGCAGTTCTTC

j_call: TRBJ2-7
d_call: TRBD2
v_call: TRBV4-3
clone_size: NA
cdr3_aa: CASSQGLARVYEQYF
cdr3_nt: TGCGCCAGCAGCCAAGGACTAGCAAGGGTCTACGAGCAGTACTTC

j_call: TRBJ2-1
d_call: NA
v_call: TRBV5-1
clone_size: many
cdr3_aa: CASSLGEGYNEQFF
cdr3_nt: TGCGCCAGCAGCTTGGGGGAAGGGTACAATGAGCAGTTCTTC

j_call: TRBJ2-2
d_call: NA
v_call: TRBV2
clone_size: many
cdr3_aa: CASSGRIPTGELFF
cdr3_nt: TGTGCCAGCAGTGGTCGGATTCCCACCGGGGAGCTGTTTTTT

j_call: TRBJ2-1
d_call: TRBD2
v_call: TRBV6-5
clone_size: NA
cdr3_aa: CTSSYSAGTSTYNEQFF
cdr3_nt: TGTACCAGCAGTTACTCGGCCGGGACTAGTACTTACAATGAGCAGTTCTTC

j_call: TRBJ1-2
d_call: TRBD1
v_call: TRBV12-3/TRBV12-4
clone_size: NA
cdr3_aa: CASSPGGSSSGYTF
cdr3_nt: TGTGCCAGCAGCCCAGGGGGCTCCTCCTCCGGCTACACCTTC

j_call: TRBJ2-7
d_call: NA
v_call: TRBV18
clone_size: NA
cdr3_aa: CASSLQADSYEQYF
cdr3_nt: TGTGCCAGCTCATTACAGGCTGACTCCTACGAGCAGTACTTC

j_call: TRBJ2-2
d_call: NA
v_call: TRBV7-8
clone_size: many
cdr3_aa: CASSLGTPRTGELFF
cdr3_nt: TGTGCCAGCAGCTTAGGGACCCCACGCACCGGGGAGCTGTTTTTT

j_call: TRBJ2-5
d_call: NA
v_call: TRBV7-9
clone_size: few
cdr3_aa: CASSRLGQETQYF
cdr3_nt: TGTGCCAGCAGCCGACTAGGTCAAGAGACCCAGTACTTC

j_call: TRBJ2-1
d_call: NA
v_call: TRBV15
clone_size: NA
cdr3_aa: CATSARGLGVGNEQFF
cdr3_nt: TGTGCCACCAGCGCTAGAGGTTTGGGAGTGGGGAATGAGCAGTTCTTC

j_call: TRBJ2-3
d_call: TRBD1
v_call: TRBV24-1
clone_size: many
cdr3_aa: CATSDPGTGDRADTQYF
cdr3_nt: TGTGCCACCAGTGACCCCGGGACAGGGGATCGGGCAGATACGCAGTATTTT

j_call: TRBJ2-3
d_call: TRBD2
v_call: TRBV10-3
clone_size: NA
cdr3_aa: CATGTSGRGGTDTQYF
cdr3_nt: TGTGCCACCGGGACTAGCGGGAGAGGGGGCACAGATACGCAGTATTTT

j_call: TRBJ1-1
d_call: NA
v_call: TRBV12-3/TRBV12-4
clone_size: few
cdr3_aa: CASMLTGTEAFF
cdr3_nt: TGTGCCAGCATGTTGACAGGCACTGAAGCTTTCTTT

j_call: TRBJ2-5
d_call: NA
v_call: TRBV2
clone_size: few
cdr3_aa: CASSRMYQETQYF
cdr3_nt: TGTGCCAGCAGTCGGATGTACCAAGAGACCCAGTACTTC

j_call: TRBJ2-6
d_call: NA
v_call: TRBV6-2/TRBV6-3
clone_size: NA
cdr3_aa: CASSAAARAVVLTF
cdr3_nt: TGTGCCAGCAGTGCCGCCGCCCGAGCAGTCGTCCTGACTTTC

j_call: TRBJ2-1
d_call: TRBD2
v_call: TRBV12-3/TRBV12-4
clone_size: many
cdr3_aa: CASSQAGASYNEQFF
cdr3_nt: TGTGCCAGCAGCCAAGCGGGAGCATCCTACAATGAGCAGTTCTTC

j_call: TRBJ1-2
d_call: TRBD1
v_call: TRBV12-3/TRBV12-4
clone_size: many
cdr3_aa: CASSGGQGNTF
cdr3_nt: TGTGCCAGCAGTGGAGGACAGGGTAACACCTTC

j_call: TRBJ2-7
d_call: TRBD2
v_call: TRBV28
clone_size: few
cdr3_aa: CASSFPLGLDIVTTYEQYF
cdr3_nt: TGTGCCAGCAGTTTCCCCCTGGGACTAGACATAGTAACAACCTACGAGCAGTACTTC

j_call: TRBJ2-1
d_call: TRBD2
v_call: TRBV11-3
clone_size: NA
cdr3_aa: CASSDTTSGRAYNEQFF
cdr3_nt: TGTGCCAGCAGCGACACAACAAGCGGGAGGGCCTACAATGAGCAGTTCTTC

j_call: TRBJ2-1
d_call: NA
v_call: TRBV11-2
clone_size: many
cdr3_aa: CASSLEGYEQFF
cdr3_nt: TGTGCCAGCAGCTTAGAGGGGTATGAGCAGTTCTTC

j_call: TRBJ2-7
d_call: TRBD1
v_call: TRBV29-1
clone_size: few
cdr3_aa: CGASGTGVSYEQYF
cdr3_nt: TGCGGGGCTTCTGGGACAGGGGTATCCTACGAGCAGTACTTC

j_call: TRBJ2-7
d_call: NA
v_call: TRBV6-5
clone_size: NA
cdr3_aa: CASSFAGRASGYEQYF
cdr3_nt: TGTGCCAGCAGTTTTGCCGGTAGGGCGTCGGGCTACGAGCAGTACTTC

j_call: TRBJ2-2
d_call: TRBD1
v_call: TRBV7-9
clone_size: NA
cdr3_aa: CASSHSSQGDTGELFF
cdr3_nt: TGTGCCAGCAGCCACAGCTCACAGGGGGACACCGGGGAGCTGTTTTTT

j_call: TRBJ2-1
d_call: TRBD2
v_call: TRBV20-1
clone_size: few
cdr3_aa: CSARGLADIYNEQFF
cdr3_nt: TGCAGTGCTAGGGGGCTAGCGGATATCTACAATGAGCAGTTCTTC

j_call: TRBJ2-7
d_call: NA
v_call: TRBV6-2/TRBV6-3
clone_size: NA
cdr3_aa: CASSYSTRFPSYEQYF
cdr3_nt: TGTGCCAGCAGTTACTCGACAAGGTTCCCGTCCTACGAGCAGTACTTC

j_call: TRBJ1-5
d_call: NA
v_call: TRBV5-8
clone_size: many
cdr3_aa: CASTPRGGISQPQHF
cdr3_nt: TGTGCCAGCACCCCTCGGGGGGGCATCAGTCAGCCCCAGCATTTT

j_call: TRBJ1-2
d_call: TRBD1
v_call: TRBV29-1
clone_size: many
cdr3_aa: CSVGTANYGYTF
cdr3_nt: TGCAGCGTAGGGACAGCGAACTATGGCTACACCTTC

j_call: TRBJ2-2
d_call: NA
v_call: TRBV12-3/TRBV12-4
clone_size: many
cdr3_aa: CASSFVGGELFF
cdr3_nt: TGTGCCAGCAGTTTCGTAGGCGGGGAGCTGTTTTTT

j_call: TRBJ2-1
d_call: TRBD2
v_call: TRBV20-1
clone_size: few
cdr3_aa: CSTDSGTISSEQFF
cdr3_nt: TGCAGTACTGACTCCGGGACTATCTCGAGTGAGCAGTTCTTC

j_call: TRBJ1-1
d_call: TRBD1
v_call: TRBV5-1
clone_size: NA
cdr3_aa: CASSLAGTENTEAFF
cdr3_nt: TGCGCCAGCAGCTTGGCCGGGACAGAGAACACTGAAGCTTTCTTT

j_call: TRBJ2-5
d_call: NA
v_call: TRBV20-1
clone_size: NA
cdr3_aa: CSAASTEGRETQYF
cdr3_nt: TGCAGTGCGGCTAGTACAGAGGGACGGGAGACCCAGTACTTC

j_call: TRBJ2-1
d_call: TRBD2
v_call: TRBV20-1
clone_size: NA
cdr3_aa: CSARPIAGSYYNEQFF
cdr3_nt: TGCAGTGCTAGACCCATAGCGGGAAGTTACTACAATGAGCAGTTCTTC

j_call: TRBJ2-5
d_call: NA
v_call: TRBV5-1
clone_size: once
cdr3_aa: CASSWGSTGIRKTQYF
cdr3_nt: TGCGCCAGCAGCTGGGGAAGTACAGGGATCAGGAAGACCCAGTACTTC

j_call: TRBJ1-1
d_call: NA
v_call: TRBV29-1
clone_size: few
cdr3_aa: CSVRSPRNTEAFF
cdr3_nt: TGCAGCGTGAGGAGCCCTAGGAACACTGAAGCTTTCTTT

j_call: TRBJ2-7
d_call: NA
v_call: TRBV5-1
clone_size: many
cdr3_aa: CASSSILGNEQYF
cdr3_nt: TGCGCCAGCAGCTCGATACTTGGCAACGAGCAGTACTTC

j_call: TRBJ1-1
d_call: NA
v_call: TRBV7-8
clone_size: few
cdr3_aa: CASSLGQKYTEAFF
cdr3_nt: TGTGCCAGCAGCTTAGGACAGAAATACACTGAAGCTTTCTTT

j_call: TRBJ2-1
d_call: NA
v_call: TRBV6-5
clone_size: many
cdr3_aa: CASSYGRATEQFF
cdr3_nt: TGTGCCAGCAGTTACGGCAGAGCGACTGAGCAGTTCTTC

j_call: TRBJ2-3
d_call: TRBD2
v_call: TRBV11-2
clone_size: few
cdr3_aa: CASRRGPTPTSGRFIDTQYF
cdr3_nt: TGTGCCAGCAGGCGCGGGCCTACCCCCACTAGCGGGAGGTTCATAGATACGCAGTATTTT

j_call: TRBJ2-3
d_call: NA
v_call: TRBV11-2
clone_size: many
cdr3_aa: CASSWGDTQYF
cdr3_nt: TGTGCCAGCAGCTGGGGAGATACGCAGTATTTT

j_call: TRBJ2-5
d_call: TRBD1
v_call: TRBV4-2
clone_size: few
cdr3_aa: CASSQARGQGETQYF
cdr3_nt: TGTGCCAGCAGCCAAGCCCGGGGACAGGGCGAGACCCAGTACTTC

j_call: TRBJ2-7
d_call: TRBD1
v_call: TRBV4-2
clone_size: NA
cdr3_aa: CASSQDRQGRSEQYF
cdr3_nt: TGTGCCAGCAGCCAAGATCGACAGGGACGGAGCGAGCAGTACTTC

j_call: TRBJ2-7
d_call: NA
v_call: TRBV7-9
clone_size: many
cdr3_aa: CASSENSGRDEQYF
cdr3_nt: TGTGCCAGCAGCGAAAACTCGGGCAGGGACGAGCAGTACTTC

j_call: TRBJ2-1
d_call: NA
v_call: TRBV6-6
clone_size: few
cdr3_aa: CANPPEQPGEQFF
cdr3_nt: TGTGCCAACCCCCCAGAACAACCGGGTGAGCAGTTCTTC

j_call: TRBJ2-3
d_call: TRBD2
v_call: TRBV7-9
clone_size: many
cdr3_aa: CASSLRAGDTDTQYF
cdr3_nt: TGTGCCAGCAGCTTACGGGCGGGAGACACAGATACGCAGTATTTT

j_call: TRBJ2-3
d_call: NA
v_call: TRBV24-1
clone_size: few
cdr3_aa: CATSDPQQWSDTQYF
cdr3_nt: TGTGCCACCAGTGACCCCCAGCAGTGGTCAGATACGCAGTATTTT

j_call: TRBJ2-2
d_call: NA
v_call: TRBV4-3
clone_size: NA
cdr3_aa: CASSQDHRANTGELFF
cdr3_nt: TGCGCCAGCAGCCAAGATCACAGGGCAAACACCGGGGAGCTGTTTTTT

j_call: TRBJ1-5
d_call: NA
v_call: TRBV6-2/TRBV6-3
clone_size: few
cdr3_aa: CASSVRLSYSNQPQHF
cdr3_nt: TGTGCCAGCAGTGTAAGATTGTCTTATAGCAATCAGCCCCAGCATTTT

j_call: TRBJ2-5
d_call: NA
v_call: TRBV29-1
clone_size: many
cdr3_aa: CSVFPDIETQYF
cdr3_nt: TGCAGCGTTTTTCCCGACATTGAGACCCAGTACTTC

j_call: TRBJ2-7
d_call: NA
v_call: TRBV20-1
clone_size: few
cdr3_aa: CSARRGAYYEQYF
cdr3_nt: TGCAGTGCTAGAAGGGGTGCATATTACGAGCAGTACTTC

j_call: TRBJ2-5
d_call: TRBD1
v_call: TRBV28
clone_size: NA
cdr3_aa: CASSFLTGQLEETQYF
cdr3_nt: TGTGCCAGCAGTTTCCTCACGGGACAGCTAGAAGAGACCCAGTACTTC